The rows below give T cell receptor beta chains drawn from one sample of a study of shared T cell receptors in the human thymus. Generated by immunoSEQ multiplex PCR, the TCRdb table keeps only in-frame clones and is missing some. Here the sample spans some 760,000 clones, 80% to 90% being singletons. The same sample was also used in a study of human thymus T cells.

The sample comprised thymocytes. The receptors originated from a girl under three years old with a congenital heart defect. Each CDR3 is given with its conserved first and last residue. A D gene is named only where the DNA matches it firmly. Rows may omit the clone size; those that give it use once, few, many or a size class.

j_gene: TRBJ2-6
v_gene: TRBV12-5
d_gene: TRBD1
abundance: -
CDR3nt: TGTGCTAGTGGTACGTCACCCGGGACAGGGGTCGCTGGGGCCAACGTCCTGACTTTC
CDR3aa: CASGTSPGTGVAGANVLTF

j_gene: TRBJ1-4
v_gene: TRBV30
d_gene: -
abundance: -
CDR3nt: TGTGCCTGGGAAAAAGGAGACAGTAATGAAAAACTGTTTTTT
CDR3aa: CAWEKGDSNEKLFF

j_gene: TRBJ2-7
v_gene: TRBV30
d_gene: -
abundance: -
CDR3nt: TGTGCCTGGAGTTATCAGAGGACCTACGAGCAGTACTTC
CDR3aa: CAWSYQRTYEQYF

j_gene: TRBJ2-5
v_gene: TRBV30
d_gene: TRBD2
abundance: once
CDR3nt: TGTGCCTGCTTTGTACTAGCGGGGGGAACCCAAGAGACCCAGTACTTC
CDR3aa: CACFVLAGGTQETQYF

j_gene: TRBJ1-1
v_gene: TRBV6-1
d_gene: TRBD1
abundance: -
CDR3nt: TGTGCCAGCAGTGTTCAGGGGGCGATTGAAGCTTTCTTT
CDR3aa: CASSVQGAIEAFF

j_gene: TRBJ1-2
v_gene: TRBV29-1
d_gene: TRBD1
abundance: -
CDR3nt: TGCAGCGTTGAAGATCGACCACTAAAGCGGAAAGACAGGGGATTTCGGCATAACTATGGCTACACCTTC
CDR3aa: CSVEDRPLKRKDRGFRHNYGYTF

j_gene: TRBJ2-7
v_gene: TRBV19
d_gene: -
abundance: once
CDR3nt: TGTGCCAGTAGTCCAAAAGGACACATTTACGAGCAGTACTTC
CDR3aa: CASSPKGHIYEQYF

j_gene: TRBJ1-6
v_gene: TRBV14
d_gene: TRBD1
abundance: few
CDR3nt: TGTGCCAGCAGCCAAACCCGTGGGTCGGGACAGGGTCGTTCACCCCTCCACTTT
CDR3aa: CASSQTRGSGQGRSPLHF

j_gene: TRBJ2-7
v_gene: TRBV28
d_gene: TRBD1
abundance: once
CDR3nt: TGTGCCAGCAGCCGACCGGGACAGTCCTACGAGCAGTACTTC
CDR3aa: CASSRPGQSYEQYF

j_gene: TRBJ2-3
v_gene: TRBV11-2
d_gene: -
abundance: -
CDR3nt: TGTGCCAGCAGCTTAGTGGGTATGAAAGCGGATACGCAGTATTTT
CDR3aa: CASSLVGMKADTQYF

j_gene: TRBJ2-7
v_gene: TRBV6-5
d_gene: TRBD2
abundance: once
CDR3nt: TGTGCCAGCAGTTATTACGGGGGGGCATCCTACGAGCAGTACTTC
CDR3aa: CASSYYGGASYEQYF

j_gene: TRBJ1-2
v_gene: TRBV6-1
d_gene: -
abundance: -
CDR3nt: TGTGCCAGCAGTGAAGGGGGACTGTCCTATGGCTACACCTTC
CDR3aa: CASSEGGLSYGYTF

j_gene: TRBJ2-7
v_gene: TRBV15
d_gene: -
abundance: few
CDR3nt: TGTGCCACCAGCAGAGACGCGAGGAGAGCCCATTCCTACGAGCAGTACTTC
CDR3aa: CATSRDARRAHSYEQYF

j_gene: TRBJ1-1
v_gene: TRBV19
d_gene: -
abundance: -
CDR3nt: TGTGCCAGTAGTAACGGGGGAGGAGGGAACACTGAAGCTTTCTTT
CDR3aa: CASSNGGGGNTEAFF

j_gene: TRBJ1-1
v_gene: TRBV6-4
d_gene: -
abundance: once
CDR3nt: TGTGCCAGCAGTGACTCCTGGAGGGGTGAAGCTTTCTTT
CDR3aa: CASSDSWRGEAFF

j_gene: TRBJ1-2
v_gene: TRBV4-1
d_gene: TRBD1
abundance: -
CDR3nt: TGCGCCAGCAGCCAAACAGGGGCCGGGGGTGGCTACACCTTC
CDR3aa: CASSQTGAGGGYTF

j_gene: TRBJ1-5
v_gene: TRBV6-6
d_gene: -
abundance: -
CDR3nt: TGTGCCAGCAGTTACCCGGTCCCCAACAATCAGCCCCAGCATTTT
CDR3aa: CASSYPVPNNQPQHF

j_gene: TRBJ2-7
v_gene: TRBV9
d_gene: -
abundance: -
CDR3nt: TGTGCCAGCAGCGTAGCTACTGGGCAGCCTAATTACGAGCAGTACTTC
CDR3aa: CASSVATGQPNYEQYF

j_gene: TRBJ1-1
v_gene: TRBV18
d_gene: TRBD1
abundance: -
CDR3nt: TGTGCCAGCTCACGATACTCTCGACAGGGACCCGAATTAACGAACACTGAAGCTTTCTTT
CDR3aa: CASSRYSRQGPELTNTEAFF

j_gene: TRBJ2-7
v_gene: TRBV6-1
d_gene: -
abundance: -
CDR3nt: TGTGCCAGCAGCCCTAGGGGACTCGAGCAGTACTTC
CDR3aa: CASSPRGLEQYF

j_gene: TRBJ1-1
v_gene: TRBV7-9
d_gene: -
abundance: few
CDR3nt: TGTGCCAGCAGCTTAACCCGACAGGTTCAGGAGAGCACTGAAGCTTTCTTT
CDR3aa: CASSLTRQVQESTEAFF

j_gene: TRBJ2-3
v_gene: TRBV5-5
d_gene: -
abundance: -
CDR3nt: TGTGCCAGCAGCCTCGGGTTAGGGAGTAGCACAGATACGCAGTATTTT
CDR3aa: CASSLGLGSSTDTQYF

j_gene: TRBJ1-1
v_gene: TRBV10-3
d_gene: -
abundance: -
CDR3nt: TGTGCCATCTACAACGCGGGGGGGTCCAGTGGAGGCACTGAAGCTTTCTTT
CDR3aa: CAIYNAGGSSGGTEAFF

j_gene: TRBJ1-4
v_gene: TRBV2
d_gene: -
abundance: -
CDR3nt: TGTGCCAGCGGGGAACTCCAGGGAAGTGGGGAAACTAATGAAAAACTGTTTTTT
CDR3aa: CASGELQGSGETNEKLFF

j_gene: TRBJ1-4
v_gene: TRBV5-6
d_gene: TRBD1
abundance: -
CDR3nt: TGTGCCAGCAGCCCGCGGACAGGGAATCCGCTTAATGAAAAACTGTTTTTT
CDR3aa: CASSPRTGNPLNEKLFF

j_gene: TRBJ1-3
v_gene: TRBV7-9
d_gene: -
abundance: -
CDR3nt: TGTGCCAGCAGCTTAGACTCTAGCGTTGCTGGAAACACCATATATTTT
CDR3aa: CASSLDSSVAGNTIYF

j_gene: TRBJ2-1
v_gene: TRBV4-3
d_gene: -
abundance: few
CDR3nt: TGCGCCAGCAGCCAAGATAGTGGGCGCTCCTACAATGAGCAGTTCTTC
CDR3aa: CASSQDSGRSYNEQFF

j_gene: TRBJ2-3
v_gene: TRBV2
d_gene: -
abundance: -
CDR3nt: TGTGCCAGCAGTGAAGCGGGCCCCGCCAAGTATTTT
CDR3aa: CASSEAGPAKYF

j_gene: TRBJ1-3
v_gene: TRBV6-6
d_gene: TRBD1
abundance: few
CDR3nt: TGTGCCATTTTCGTACAGGGGAGTGGAAACACCATATATTTT
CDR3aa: CAIFVQGSGNTIYF

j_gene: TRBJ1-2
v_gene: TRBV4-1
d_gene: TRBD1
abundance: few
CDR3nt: TGCGCCAGCAGCCAAGATCACAGGACAGGCAGGATTGGCTACACCTTC
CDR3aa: CASSQDHRTGRIGYTF

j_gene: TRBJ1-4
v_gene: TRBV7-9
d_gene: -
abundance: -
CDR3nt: TGTGCCAGCAGCCAATACAGGGAAGGGGAGGAAAAACTGTTTTTT
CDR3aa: CASSQYREGEEKLFF

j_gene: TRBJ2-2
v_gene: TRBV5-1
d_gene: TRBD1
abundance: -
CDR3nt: TGCGCCAGCAGCCCACAGGGGTCCAGGAACACCGGGGAGCTGTTTTTT
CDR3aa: CASSPQGSRNTGELFF

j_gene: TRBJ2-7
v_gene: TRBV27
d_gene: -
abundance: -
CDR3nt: TGTGCCAGCAGTTTAGGCAGTACCACCTACGAGCAGTACTTC
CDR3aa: CASSLGSTTYEQYF

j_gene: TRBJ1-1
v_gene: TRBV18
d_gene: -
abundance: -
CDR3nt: TGTGCCAGCTCTCCGGCGGGGGCTGAAGCTTTCTTT
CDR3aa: CASSPAGAEAFF

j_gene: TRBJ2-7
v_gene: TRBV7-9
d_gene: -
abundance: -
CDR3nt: TGTGCCAGCAGCTTAACTCAGGGGCACTACGAGCAGTACTTC
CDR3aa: CASSLTQGHYEQYF

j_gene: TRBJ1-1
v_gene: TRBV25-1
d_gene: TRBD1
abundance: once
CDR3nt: TGTGCCAGCAGTGAATCAGGGGGCGCGGAGGACACTGAAGCTTTCTTT
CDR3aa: CASSESGGAEDTEAFF